The 21 T cell receptor beta chains below were found in one sample sequenced in a study of beta chain features in type 1 diabetes listed by TCRdb under 2018. Library generation was performed with the immunoSEQ multiplex PCR assay. All of the isolated RNA was reverse transcribed with the High Capacity cDNA Reverse Transcription Kit, so expressed TCRB transcripts were sequenced. TCRdb re-hosts the immuneACCESS table, in-frame sequences only. Its copies lack some clones; in the studies checked, an unresolved V gene accounts for under half of them, and the cause for the rest is not known. This sample has 900,000 or so clones in its table, and roughly 16% of those were observed once. The ten biggest clones cover roughly 0.025% of the sample. Sample: naive CD4+ T cells from blood. The sample's cell subset or site label, decoded: true naive CD4+ T cells. The receptors shown here come from a woman aged 18 to 35 in good health.

This clone was counted only a few times. This chain uses TRBV7-9 with TRBJ1-2; D is ambiguous. Germline V gives CDR1 SEHNR, CDR2 FQNEAQ (reference sequence). V was clipped by 5 bases and J by 2 bases, with 15 bases between them. The CDR3 contains 15 residues. CDR3 DNA: TGTGCCAGCAGCCTCGCCCCTAGAACAAACTATGGCTACACCTTC. Residues: CASSLAPRTNYGYTF.

The chain combines TRBV20-1 with TRBJ1-2; no clear D. CDR3 length: 10 residues. Germline V gene lookup returns CDR1 DFQATT and CDR2 SNEGSKA (reference sequence). V lost 6 bases and J lost 2, with 4 bases in between. CDR3 in amino acids: CSAINYGYTF. The CDR3 nucleotides read TGCAGTGCGATCAACTATGGCTACACCTTC.

The J gene is TRBJ2-7, the V gene TRBV7-9, with 10 bases lining up with TRBD2. Germline values: CDR1 SEHNR, CDR2 FQNEAQ (reference sequence). V shed 6 bases and J 2 bases; nucleotides not matched to a gene: 7. CDR3 length: 15 residues. The CDR3 region has the DNA TGTGCCAGCAGTGATCTAGCGGGAGTCACCTACGAGCAGTACTTC. Translating it yields CASSDLAGVTYEQYF.

As concerns this clone: The sample carries other DNA sequences with the same CDR3. The chain carries TRBV7-2 and TRBJ2-3, with D unresolved. V was clipped by 2 bases and J by 6 bases, with 6 bases between them. In germline, CDR1 is SGHTA, CDR2 FQGNSA. The CDR3 covers 12 residues. This CDR3 is CASSLSLDTQYF. CDR3 nucleotide sequence: TGTGCCAGCAGCTTAAGTTTGGATACGCAGTATTTT.

This clone was found many times. The chain is built from TRBV6-4 and TRBJ1-1; no definite D call. The CDR3 is 13 amino acids. With 4 bases removed from V and 1 base from J, the gap between germline ends came to 7 bases. Germline V gene data show CDR1 as MRHNA and CDR2 as SNTAGT. The CDR3 spells CASSVWGNTEAFF. In DNA form, the CDR3 reads TGTGCCAGCAGTGTGTGGGGGAACACTGAAGCTTTCTTT.

As for this clone: Other DNA sequences from this sample encode an identical CDR3 as well. The chain carries TRBV6-5 and TRBJ2-7; 12 bases are a match to TRBD2. The CDR3 contains 15 residues. In germline, CDR1 is MNHEY, CDR2 SVGAGI. The ends lost 2 bases at V and 1 base at J; junction bases unmatched: 0. The CDR3 sequence: CASSYLAGGSYEQYF. CDR3 in DNA: TGTGCCAGCAGTTACCTAGCGGGAGGGTCCTACGAGCAGTACTTC.

The genes are TRBV7-9 and TRBJ2-1; D perhaps matches TRBD2 (5 bases). Germline V gives CDR1 SEHNR, CDR2 FQNEAQ (reference sequence). With 4 bases removed from V and 0 bases from J, the gap between germline ends came to 19 bases. The CDR3 length is 18 residues. CDR3 nucleotide sequence: TGTGCCAGCAGCTCGGTCCGACCCTCGGGGAGCTCCTACAATGAGCAGTTCTTC. Protein: CASSSVRPSGSSYNEQFF.

This clone occurred a few times. Other DNA sequences in the same sample also yield this CDR3. The V gene is TRBV29-1, the J gene TRBJ1-1; a weak D match, TRBD1 (5 bases). Germline loops: CDR1 SQVTM, CDR2 ANQGSEA. CDR3 size: 14 residues. The V end lost 4 bases, the J end lost 0 bases, and 12 bases lay between the germline ends. In DNA, the CDR3 is TGCAGCGTTGCGGGCAGGGTCATGAACACTGAAGCTTTCTTT. It specifies CSVAGRVMNTEAFF. The full variable domain, in which reference TRBV29-1 and TRBJ1-1 provide the parts outside the CDR3, is SAVISQKPSRDICQRGTSLTIQCQVDSQVTMMFWYRQQPGQSLTLIATANQGSEATYESGFVIDKFPISRPNLTFSTLTVSNMSPEDSSIYLCSVAGRVMNTEAFFGQGTRLTVV.

This clone was picked up a small number of times. The V and J genes are TRBV11-2 and TRBJ1-2, with unresolved D. Germline CDR1 is SGHAT and CDR2 is FQNNGV. V lost 5 bases and J lost 8, with 12 bases in between. The CDR3 runs 12 residues. The CDR3 loop reads CASSRKPGGYTF. The CDR3 bases are TGTGCCAGCAGCCGTAAGCCGGGCGGCTACACCTTC.

This clone was detected only a few times. This chain joins TRBV11-2 and TRBJ2-1, with 10 nucleotides matching TRBD1. Trimming took 5 bases from V and 2 from J; bases not matched to a gene: 6. Germline-derived CDR1 and CDR2 are SGHAT and FQNNGV. This CDR3 has 16 amino acids. CDR3: CASSRTGTGAYNEQFF. The CDR3, as DNA: TGTGCCAGCAGCAGAACCGGGACAGGGGCCTACAATGAGCAGTTCTTC.

There are a few counts of this clone. CDR3 loop: CASSLGSALQETQYF. As DNA, the CDR3 is TGTGCCAGCAGCTTAGGGTCAGCCCTCCAAGAGACCCAGTACTTC. This rearrangement joins TRBV7-2 to TRBJ2-5, with unresolved D. CDR1 and CDR2 (germline): SGHTA, FQGNSA. The CDR3 runs to 15 residues. V lost 1 base to trimming and J lost 1 base, with 10 bases between them.

This clone was picked up a small number of times. V is TRBV10-3 and J is TRBJ1-2, with D possibly being TRBD1 (5 bases). The germline V gene has CDR1 ENHRY and CDR2 SYGVKD. V lost 0 bases to trimming and J lost 13 bases, with 12 bases between them. The CDR3 runs 12 residues. The CDR3 is CAISESEGPGTF. In DNA form, the CDR3 reads TGTGCCATCAGTGAGTCGGAGGGACCTGGCACCTTC.

This chain uses TRBV11-1 with TRBJ2-5, with D perhaps matching TRBD1 (5 bases). This CDR3 region has 16 residues. Germline CDR1 SGHAT, CDR2 FQDESV (reference sequence). The V end was cut by 3 bases, the J end by 1 base, with 15 bases between. The CDR3 nucleotides are TGTGCCAGCAGCTTCGTGGTGGGTCAGGGCCAAGAGACCCAGTACTTC. Protein: CASSFVVGQGQETQYF.

V and J are TRBV23-1 and TRBJ2-7; 8 bases fit TRBD1. TRBV23-1 is given ORF status, its function remaining uncertain. With 7 bases clipped from V and 7 bases from J, the junction kept 12 bases outside the gene matches. The CDR3 extends over 14 amino acids. DNA of the CDR3: TGCGCCAGCACCCAACCGGGACAGGCGCTTGAGCAGTACTTC. This encodes CASTQPGQALEQYF.

The gene calls are TRBV10-2 and TRBJ1-5; 11 bases align to TRBD1. Germline-derived CDR1 and CDR2 are WSHSY and SAAADI. Germline trimming cut 5 bases from V and 3 bases from J; bases unmatched to any gene: 6. This CDR3 is built from 16 residues. Written as DNA, the CDR3 is TGCGCCAGCAGTACCCGGGACAGGGGGTACAATCAGCCCCAGCATTTT. Its protein is CASSTRDRGYNQPQHF.

The DNA of the CDR3 is TGTGCCAGTAGTCAGGGGGGGACGCCGGGAGGAGAGACCCAGTACTTC. It translates to CASSQGGTPGGETQYF. The chain combines TRBV19 with TRBJ2-5; TRBD1 or TRBD2 may be the D gene (7 bases each). Trimming cost V 5 bases and J 4 bases, with 20 bases left between them. This CDR3 is 16 amino acids long. From germline, CDR1 is LNHDA and CDR2 SQIVND (reference sequence).

This clone showed up just a few times. The V and J genes are TRBV20-1 and TRBJ2-7; D is unresolved. V lost 7 bases, J lost 3 bases, and 10 bases lay in between. In germline, CDR1 is DFQATT, CDR2 SNEGSKA (reference sequence). CDR3 length: 11 amino acids. This chain's CDR3 is CSVPRNYEQYF. The CDR3 DNA reads as TGCAGTGTTCCAAGGAACTACGAGCAGTACTTC.

The chain is built from TRBV19 and TRBJ2-7; the match to TRBD2 covers 7 bases. Germline loops: CDR1 LNHDA, CDR2 SQIVND (reference sequence). V lost 5 bases and J lost 3; bases outside the gene matches: 7. The CDR3 sequence is 14 residues long. CDR3 in DNA: TGTGCCAGTAGTCCGGTAGCGGGCCTCTACGAGCAGTACTTC. It codes for CASSPVAGLYEQYF.

The chain uses TRBV23-1 and TRBJ2-2; TRBD2 is a possible D gene (5 bases). TRBV23-1 is noted as an ORF with a role that remains uncertain. Trimming shortened V by 9 bases and J by 6 bases, and 8 bases separated the two germline ends. CDR3 length: 11 amino acids. The CDR3 nucleotides are TGCGCCAGGAGGGTGGCCGGGGAGCTGTTTTTT. It codes for CARRVAGELFF.

The chain carries TRBV7-2 and TRBJ2-7; D not certain. CDR1 is SGHTA, CDR2 FQGNSA, per germline. The ends were cut back, 4 bases at V and 3 bases at J, with 10 bases in the middle. This CDR3 contains 13 residues. As DNA, the CDR3 is TGTGCCAGCAGCTCTACGACGAGCTACGAGCAGTACTTC. Translation: CASSSTTSYEQYF.

This clone was seen a few times. The rearrangement joins TRBV29-1 to TRBJ2-3; D remains unclear. The CDR3 covers 13 residues. V was cut by 7 bases and J by 4 bases, with 15 bases left in between. Germline V gene data show CDR1 as SQVTM and CDR2 as ANQGSEA. CDR3 residues: CSAQKGWADTQYF. CDR3 bases: TGCAGCGCCCAAAAGGGTTGGGCAGATACGCAGTATTTT.